Reported below is one T cell receptor (beta chain). Sequencing used immunoSEQ multiplex PCR; TCRdb keeps in-frame clones, though not all of them. The sample yields over 400,000 clones, about 90% seen once. Treatment indicated: approximately 18 received Ad26.COV2.S at low or high dose, single or two shots; 5 received placebo; per-sample allocation not given. Samples analyzed were those drawn on day 63 after the first vaccine or placebo injection. These data originate in a study of Ad26.COV2.S vaccination and SARS-CoV-2 variants. The CDR3 sequence is 18 residues long. V was clipped by 4 bases and J by 0 bases; unmatched bases: 8. Germline V gene sequence: CDR1 SGHRS, CDR2 YFSETQ.

The receptor comes from a person between 18 and 65 years old who received the Ad26.COV2.S COVID-19 vaccine or a placebo. V gene TRBV5-1 combines with J gene TRBJ1-6; 9 nucleotides agree with TRBD1. This material consisted of peripheral blood, taken in a trial of Ad26.COV2.S vaccine versus placebo. The CDR3 coding sequence is TGCGCCAGCAGCAGGGGACAGGGTGGGAGCTCCTATAATTCACCCCTCCACTTT. This encodes CASSRGQGGSSYNSPLHF.